This entry lists 32 T cell receptor beta chains sequenced from one sample in a study of PD-1 blockade in classical Hodgkin lymphoma (TCRdb year 2020). The library came from the immunoSEQ multiplex PCR assay. TCRdb limited this immuneACCESS table to in-frame rearrangements with V and J called. A share of clones is missing; checked studies link under half to unresolved V genes, and the rest is unexplained. For this sample there are just under 65,000 clones; more than 90% appear just once. Around 8% of the sample is taken by the ten largest. The meaning of the sample's time point label: cycle 4 day 1 (C4D1), after six to seven weeks of nivolumab. All trial patients had relapsed after autologous stem cell transplantation, with cohorts A, B and C differing in prior brentuximab vedotin exposure. The source was peripheral blood mononuclear cells (PBMCs), collected before the fourth cycle of nivolumab. Receptors originate from a human donor with classical Hodgkin lymphoma.

This rearrangement joins TRBV28 to TRBJ2-5; a possible D gene is TRBD2 (5 bases). CDR3 length: 12 amino acids. Germline lookup yields CDR1 MDHEN and CDR2 SYDVKM. V lost 5 bases and J lost 2, with 6 bases in between. The CDR3 sequence: CASSRDQETQYF. In nucleotides, the CDR3 is TGTGCCAGCAGTCGGGATCAAGAGACCCAGTACTTC.

V is TRBV7-8 and J is TRBJ1-3; TRBD1 might be the D (5 bases). The germline gives CDR1 SGHVS, CDR2 FQNEAQ. Trimming cost V 1 base and J 2 bases, with 6 bases left between them. CDR3 size: 14 residues. The CDR3 reads CASSLGGAGNTIYF. In nucleotides, the CDR3 is TGTGCCAGCAGCTTAGGGGGCGCTGGAAACACCATATATTTT.

The chain is built from TRBV30 and TRBJ2-1, with no clear D. V lost 0 bases and J 8 bases, leaving 5 bases between the germline ends. The CDR3 consists of 11 residues. In germline, CDR1 is GTSNPN, CDR2 SVGIG (reference sequence). The CDR3 DNA sequence: TGTGCCTGGAGTGTGGGTCATGAGCAGTTCTTC. It codes for CAWSVGHEQFF.

The V call is TRBV28, the J call TRBJ2-7; 8 bases are shared with TRBD2. CDR1 and CDR2 from the germline V gene are MDHEN and SYDVKM. The V and J ends lost 4 bases and 7 bases, in that order; junction bases with no gene match: 12. The CDR3 contains 15 residues. CDR3 DNA: TGTGCCAGCAGTTGGGCTAGCGGGTTCACTAGGGAGCAGTACTTC. This codes for CASSWASGFTREQYF.

In this sample, this clone turned up a few times. This chain uses TRBV7-6 with TRBJ2-3; D unclear. The germline V gene encodes CDR1 SGHVS and CDR2 FNYEAQ. The V end was cut by 4 bases, the J end by 2 bases, with 7 bases between. The CDR3 sequence is 13 residues long. CDR3 region: CASSSTNTDTQYF. The CDR3 DNA reads TGTGCCAGCAGCTCGACCAACACAGATACGCAGTATTTT.

This sequence joins TRBV2 and TRBJ1-1, with D possibly being TRBD1 (5 bases). Germline assignment: CDR1 SNHLY and CDR2 FYNNEI. The CDR3 spans 13 residues. V was cut by 7 bases and J by 0 bases, with 9 bases left in between. The chain's CDR3 is CASKRGLNTEAFF. In DNA form, the CDR3 reads TGTGCCAGCAAAAGGGGCCTGAACACTGAAGCTTTCTTT.

The chain employs TRBV25-1 and TRBJ2-7; D call uncertain. Germline CDR1 is MGHDK and CDR2 is SYGVNS. Between the trimmed V and J ends, which lost 5 bases and 6 bases, there was a span of 14 bases. The CDR3 is made up of 13 amino acids. Here the CDR3 DNA reads TGTGCCAGCAGTAACCCCGGGCTCAGCGAGCAGTACTTC. This sequence encodes CASSNPGLSEQYF.

The chain employs TRBV15 and TRBJ1-6; TRBD1 is a possible D gene (6 bases). Germline V gene sequence: CDR1 LNHNV, CDR2 YYDKDF (reference sequence). Trimming cost V 3 bases and J 3 bases, with 12 bases left between them. There are 16 residues in the CDR3. As DNA, the CDR3 is TGTGCCACCAGCAGGCCAGGGGCGTACTATAATTCACCCCTCCACTTT. It yields the protein CATSRPGAYYNSPLHF.

The CDR3 nucleotides are TGTGCCAGCAGTTACCGTGACAAGAACACTGAAGCTTTCTTT. Translation: CASSYRDKNTEAFF. The gene calls are TRBV6-6 and TRBJ1-1; unclear D gene. V was clipped by 2 bases and J by 1 base, with 8 bases between them. The CDR3 covers 14 residues. Germline V gives CDR1 MNHNY, CDR2 SVGAGI (reference sequence).

V and J are TRBV5-4 and TRBJ2-5, with D possibly being TRBD1 or TRBD2 (6 bases each). The tail of the sequence fits TRBJ2-7 better, so the J call may be wrong. The CDR3 is made up of 16 amino acids. The V gene's germline CDR1 is SGHNT and CDR2 YYREEE (reference sequence). Here the CDR3 DNA reads TGTGCCAGCAGCTTGATAGGTTCGGGGGCGGGCTACGAGCAGTACTTC. Its protein is CASSLIGSGAGYEQYF.

The chain couples TRBV7-6 to TRBJ1-5, with D tentatively TRBD1 (5 bases). Germline values: CDR1 SGHVS, CDR2 FNYEAQ. This CDR3 spans 15 amino acids. The ends were cut back, 0 bases at V and 5 bases at J, with 11 bases in the middle. This chain's CDR3 is CASSLAGRPDQPQHF. CDR3 DNA: TGTGCCAGCAGCTTAGCGGGGCGTCCCGATCAGCCCCAGCATTTT.

The chain recombines TRBV28 with TRBJ2-7; 11 nucleotides agree with TRBD2. The ends lost 7 bases at V and 0 bases at J; junction bases unmatched: 23. The CDR3 contains 21 residues. Germline CDR1 and CDR2: MDHEN and SYDVKM. CDR3 in DNA: TGTGCCAGCATCCCGACAGGTACAGCTAGCGGGGGGCTCCGAAGCTCCTACGAGCAGTACTTC. It codes for CASIPTGTASGGLRSSYEQYF. The whole variable domain, filled in from reference TRBV28 and TRBJ2-7, reads DVKVTQSSRYLVKRTGEKVFLECVQDMDHENMFWYRQDPGLGLRLIYFSYDVKMKEKGDIPEGYSVSREKKERFSLILESASTNQTSMYLCASIPTGTASGGLRSSYEQYFGPGTRLTVT.

The genes are TRBV10-1 and TRBJ1-1; 8 bases match TRBD1. V shed 5 bases and J 6 bases; nucleotides not matched to a gene: 8. The CDR3 loop spans 14 amino acids. The germline V gene has CDR1 WNHNN and CDR2 SYGVQD (reference sequence). In nucleotides, the CDR3 is TGCGCCAGCAGTCACGGACAGGGTCAGTCTGAAGCTTTCTTT. Its translation is CASSHGQGQSEAFF.

V usage is TRBV6-1 and J usage is TRBJ2-2; 8 bases match TRBD1. The V gene's germline CDR1 is MNHNS and CDR2 SASEGT. This CDR3 contains 15 residues. After removal of 5 bases from V and 2 bases from J, the junction contained 4 bases not matched to a gene. Here the CDR3 reads CASSRDRFNTGELFF. CDR3 sequence (DNA): TGTGCCAGCAGTAGGGACAGGTTCAACACCGGGGAGCTGTTTTTT.

The V call is TRBV5-1, the J call TRBJ1-3; no clear D. Between the trimmed V and J ends, which lost 0 bases and 4 bases, there was a span of 5 bases. The CDR3 is 13 amino acids. CDR1 and CDR2 (germline): SGHRS, YFSETQ. The CDR3 nucleotides read TGCGCCAGCAGCTTGGGTACCGGAAACACCATATATTTT. Protein sequence: CASSLGTGNTIYF.

This chain connects TRBV7-8 to TRBJ2-7; no definite D call. Trimming shortened V by 2 bases and J by 0 bases, and 14 bases separated the two germline ends. Germline V lookup: CDR1 SGHVS, CDR2 FQNEAQ. The CDR3 is made up of 16 amino acids. The CDR3 region has the DNA TGTGCCAGCAGCTTATCGGGCCTTCCCAGCTCCTACGAGCAGTACTTC. As protein: CASSLSGLPSSYEQYF. The full variable domain, its missing parts supplied by reference TRBV7-8 and TRBJ2-7, is GAGVSQSPRYKVAKRGQDVALRCDPISGHVSLFWYQQALGQGPEFLTYFQNEAQLDKSGLPSDRFFAERPEGSVSTLKIQRTQQEDSAVYLCASSLSGLPSSYEQYFGPGTRLTVT.

This rearrangement joins TRBV11-2 to TRBJ2-1, with D hard to call. From germline, CDR1 is SGHAT and CDR2 FQNNGV. This CDR3 contains 14 residues. The V end was cut by 0 bases, the J end by 6 bases, with 9 bases between. CDR3 DNA sequence: TGTGCCAGCAGCTTAGACTCGGGCCGCAATGAGCAGTTCTTC. Translating gives CASSLDSGRNEQFF. Drawing the rest from reference TRBV11-2 and TRBJ2-1, the complete variable domain is EAGVAQSPRYKIIEKRQSVAFWCNPISGHATLYWYQQILGQGPKLLIQFQNNGVVDDSQLPKDRFSAERLKGVDSTLKIQPAKLEDSAVYLCASSLDSGRNEQFFGPGTRLTVL.

V gene TRBV27 combines with J gene TRBJ2-7; no clear D gene. Germline V gene lookup returns CDR1 MNHEY and CDR2 SMNVEV (reference sequence). There are 14 residues in the CDR3. Trimming cost V 2 bases and J 4 bases, with 12 bases left between them. This chain's CDR3 is CASSLGGSTYEQYF. The CDR3 bases are TGTGCCAGCAGTTTAGGCGGATCCACTTACGAGCAGTACTTC.

The chain uses TRBV19 and TRBJ2-7, with 7 positions matching TRBD1. Germline CDR1 is LNHDA and CDR2 is SQIVND (reference sequence). CDR3 size: 12 residues. Trimming cost V 8 bases and J 5 bases; bases outside gene matches: 6. In DNA, the CDR3 is TGTGCCAGTCGACAGGGTTTAAACGAGCAGTACTTC. It specifies CASRQGLNEQYF. Together with reference TRBV19 and TRBJ2-7, the CDR3 gives the full variable domain: DGGITQSPKYLFRKEGQNVTLSCEQNLNHDAMYWYRQDPGQGLRLIYYSQIVNDFQKGDIAEGYSVSREKKESFPLTVTSAQKNPTAFYLCASRQGLNEQYFGPGTRLTVT.

The rearrangement links TRBV7-6 to TRBJ2-1; 10 bases line up with TRBD2. The CDR3 runs 15 residues. The V segment lost 5 bases and the J segment 9 bases; nucleotides outside the gene matches: 10. Germline V gene lookup returns CDR1 SGHVS and CDR2 FNYEAQ. CDR3 sequence: CASSPTSGRVGEQFF. DNA of the CDR3: TGTGCCAGCAGCCCCACCAGCGGGAGGGTGGGTGAGCAGTTCTTC.

The chain links TRBV28 to TRBJ1-3, with D unresolved. Germline V CDR1 and CDR2: MDHEN, SYDVKM. Deletions cut 5 bases from V and 0 bases from J, with 20 bases between. This CDR3 comprises 18 residues. CDR3 sequence (DNA): TGTGCCAGCAGTGAGCCCAGCATAGCAGAGATCTCTGGAAACACCATATATTTT. Protein: CASSEPSIAEISGNTIYF.

The rearrangement joins TRBV18 to TRBJ2-3, with 10 bases lining up with TRBD1. The V segment lost 3 bases and the J segment 1 base; nucleotides outside the gene matches: 1. The CDR3 totals 15 residues. The germline V gene encodes CDR1 KGHSH and CDR2 LQKENI. The CDR3 DNA sequence: TGTGCCAGCTCACCCGGACAGGGGGGCACAGATACGCAGTATTTT. Translation gives CASSPGQGGTDTQYF. Drawing the rest from reference TRBV18 and TRBJ2-3, the complete variable domain is NAGVMQNPRHLVRRRGQEARLRCSPMKGHSHVYWYRQLPEEGLKFMVYLQKENIIDESGMPKERFSAEFPKEGPSILRIQQVVRGDSAAYFCASSPGQGGTDTQYFGPGTRLTVL.

This rearrangement joins TRBV28 to TRBJ2-5; the match to TRBD2 covers 12 bases. After removal of 4 bases from V and 3 bases from J, the junction contained 0 bases not matched to a gene. In germline, CDR1 is MDHEN, CDR2 SYDVKM. The CDR3 consists of 14 residues. CDR3 protein: CASSSSGREETQYF. CDR3 sequence (DNA): TGTGCCAGCAGTTCTAGCGGGAGGGAAGAGACCCAGTACTTC.

The rearrangement joins TRBV19 to TRBJ2-7; 8 nucleotides agree with TRBD1. There are 14 residues in the CDR3. Germline values: CDR1 LNHDA, CDR2 SQIVND (reference sequence). V shed 6 bases and J 7 bases; nucleotides not matched to a gene: 11. The CDR3 here is CASSPGTGGWEQYF. The DNA of the CDR3 is TGTGCCAGTAGCCCCGGGACAGGTGGTTGGGAGCAGTACTTC.

This chain joins TRBV6-1 and TRBJ2-3; TRBD2 agrees at 7 bases. CDR1 and CDR2 from the germline V gene are MNHNS and SASEGT. J was trimmed by 1 base and V by 2 bases; bases with no gene match: 3. This CDR3 is 15 amino acids long. CDR3: CASSEWGGGTDTQYF. In DNA form, the CDR3 reads TGTGCCAGCAGTGAATGGGGGGGTGGCACAGATACGCAGTATTTT.

The rearrangement links TRBV6-5 to TRBJ2-6; D call uncertain. V gave up 0 bases and J gave up 1 base, with 7 bases separating them. There are 16 residues in the CDR3. Germline V gene data show CDR1 as MNHEY and CDR2 as SVGAGI. The CDR3 here is CASSYSSESGANVLTF. The CDR3, as DNA: TGTGCCAGCAGTTACTCGAGCGAATCTGGGGCCAACGTCCTGACTTTC.

The rearrangement links TRBV2 to TRBJ1-1, with TRBD1 identical over 12 bases. This CDR3 has 14 residues. Germline-derived CDR1 and CDR2 are SNHLY and FYNNEI. J was trimmed by 1 base and V by 6 bases; bases with no gene match: 0. CDR3 coding DNA: TGTGCCAGCAGGGGACAGGGGGCGAACACTGAAGCTTTCTTT. Protein: CASRGQGANTEAFF.

About this clone: The germline gene is not matched at one end of the junction; a read error may be the cause. CDR3 DNA sequence: TGTGCCTCCGAGGGGACTAGCGGCTCTAGGGCCAACGTCCTGACTTTC. This translates into CASEGTSGSRANVLTF. This chain connects TRBV10-3 to TRBJ2-6, with 11 bases that match TRBD2. Germline CDR1 ENHRY, CDR2 SYGVKD. The CDR3 totals 16 residues.

This chain uses TRBV28 with TRBJ1-1; 8 nucleotides agree with TRBD1. V was pared by 5 bases and J by 8 bases, with 7 bases of the junction left unmatched. The germline V gene has CDR1 MDHEN and CDR2 SYDVKM. The CDR3 runs 13 residues. CDR3 sequence reads: CASSPTDRAEAFF. CDR3 DNA sequence: TGTGCCAGCAGTCCAACGGACAGGGCCGAAGCTTTCTTT.

The chain is built from TRBV10-3 and TRBJ2-2; TRBD2 matches 8 bases. CDR1 ENHRY and CDR2 SYGVKD come from the germline V gene. Losses at the gene ends were 4 bases for V and 2 bases for J; bases not matched to a gene: 3. The CDR3 has 15 amino acids. DNA for the CDR3: TGTGCCATCAGTGCCACTAGCGGCAACACCGGGGAGCTGTTTTTT. It encodes CAISATSGNTGELFF.

This clone appeared a single time. The chain is built from TRBV5-6 and TRBJ2-7, with D unclear. This CDR3 is built from 11 residues. The V gene's germline CDR1 is SGHDT and CDR2 YYEEEE. Trimming pared 0 bases from V and 7 bases from J, leaving 5 bases between. The CDR3: CASSLASEQYF. The DNA of the CDR3 is TGTGCCAGCAGCTTGGCCTCAGAGCAGTACTTC.

This chain uses TRBV7-2 with TRBJ1-5; D ambiguous. Germline V gene data show CDR1 as SGHTA and CDR2 as FQGNSA. The CDR3 is made up of 15 amino acids. V lost 3 bases, J lost 0 bases, and 9 bases lay in between. CDR3 nucleotides: TGTGCCAGCAGCTTTTCCAGGAATAGCAATCAGCCCCAGCATTTT. Its protein is CASSFSRNSNQPQHF.